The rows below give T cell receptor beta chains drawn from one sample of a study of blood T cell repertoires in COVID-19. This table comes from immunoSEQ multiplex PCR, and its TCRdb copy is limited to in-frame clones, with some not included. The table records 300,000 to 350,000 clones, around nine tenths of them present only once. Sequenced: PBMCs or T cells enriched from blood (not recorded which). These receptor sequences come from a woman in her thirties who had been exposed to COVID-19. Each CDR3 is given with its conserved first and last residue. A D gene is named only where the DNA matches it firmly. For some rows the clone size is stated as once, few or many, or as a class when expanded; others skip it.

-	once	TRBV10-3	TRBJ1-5	CAISESLILRGNQPQHF	TGTGCCATCAGTGAGTCCCTAATACTTCGGGGCAATCAGCCCCAGCATTTT
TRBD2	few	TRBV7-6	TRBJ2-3	CASSLFSRPGGSDTQYF	TGTGCCAGCAGCTTATTTTCTCGTCCGGGGGGGTCAGATACGCAGTATTTT
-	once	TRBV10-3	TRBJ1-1	CAISESTGNTEAFF	TGTGCCATCAGTGAATCGACAGGGAACACTGAAGCTTTCTTT
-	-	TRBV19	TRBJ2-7	CASSPAYRYEQYF	TGTGCCAGTAGTCCTGCCTATCGCTACGAGCAGTACTTC
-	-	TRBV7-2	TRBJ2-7	CASSFKQGVGYEQYF	TGTGCCAGCAGCTTTAAACAGGGCGTTGGATACGAGCAGTACTTC
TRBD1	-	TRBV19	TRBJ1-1	CASRDRGRGEAFF	TGTGCCAGTAGGGACAGGGGGCGCGGGGAAGCTTTCTTT
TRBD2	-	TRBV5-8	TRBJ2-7	CASSLGLAGGRDEQYF	TGTGCCAGCAGCTTGGGACTAGCGGGGGGTCGGGACGAGCAGTACTTC
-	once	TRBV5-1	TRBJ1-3	CASSGIGDSGNTIYF	TGCGCCAGCAGCGGCATAGGAGACTCTGGAAACACCATATATTTT
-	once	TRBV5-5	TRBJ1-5	CASSLGNRRGNQPQHF	TGTGCCAGCAGCTTGGGGAACAGGAGGGGAAATCAGCCCCAGCATTTT
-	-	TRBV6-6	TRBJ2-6	CASSPGIGSSGANVLTF	TGTGCCAGCAGTCCCGGGATCGGGAGCTCTGGGGCCAACGTCCTGACTTTC
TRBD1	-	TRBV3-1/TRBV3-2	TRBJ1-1	CASSQDRAGQAAFF	TGTGCCAGCAGCCAAGATAGAGCGGGACAGGCGGCTTTCTTT
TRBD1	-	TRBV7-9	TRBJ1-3	CASSTDRGRVSNTIYF	TGTGCCAGCAGCACCGACAGGGGGCGAGTCTCAAACACCATATATTTT
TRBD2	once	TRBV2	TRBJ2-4	CASSPAGGLDIQYF	TGTGCCAGCAGTCCAGCGGGGGGGCTAGACATTCAGTACTTC
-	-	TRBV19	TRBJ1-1	CASRGALNTEAFF	TGTGCCAGTAGGGGGGCTCTGAACACTGAAGCTTTCTTT
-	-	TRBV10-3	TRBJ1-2	CAISGGLLNYGYTF	TGTGCCATCAGTGGAGGACTGCTTAACTATGGCTACACCTTC
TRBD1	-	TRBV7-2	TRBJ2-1	CASSPRQGHNEQFF	TGTGCCAGCAGCCCCCGACAGGGACACAATGAGCAGTTCTTC
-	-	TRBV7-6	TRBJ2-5	CASSLVPRGGGETQYF	TGTGCCAGCAGCTTAGTACCACGGGGAGGGGGGGAGACCCAGTACTTC
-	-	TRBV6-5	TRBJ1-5	CASSYSGQGGQPQHF	TGTGCCAGCAGTTACTCTGGTCAGGGCGGTCAGCCCCAGCATTTT
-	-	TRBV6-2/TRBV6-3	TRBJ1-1	CASSYPTTEAFF	TGTGCCAGCAGTTACCCCACAACTGAAGCTTTCTTT
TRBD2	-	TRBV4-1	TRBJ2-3	CASSHRKPGLASTKRGTDTQYF	TGCGCCAGCAGCCACCGAAAGCCGGGACTAGCGTCTACAAAGCGGGGCACAGATACGCAGTATTTT
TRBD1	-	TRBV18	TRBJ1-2	CASSPGTDYGYTF	TGTGCCAGCTCTCCCGGGACAGATTATGGCTACACCTTC
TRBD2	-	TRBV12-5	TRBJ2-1	CASALRTGTSGYNEQFF	TGTGCTAGTGCTTTGAGGACCGGGACTAGCGGATACAATGAGCAGTTCTTC
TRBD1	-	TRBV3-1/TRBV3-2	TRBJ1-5	CASSPGTGRMGNQPQHF	TGTGCCAGCAGCCCCGGGACAGGGAGGATGGGCAATCAGCCCCAGCATTTT
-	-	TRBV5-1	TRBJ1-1	CASSLVTGRNTEAFF	TGCGCCAGCAGCTTGGTTACAGGGAGGAACACTGAAGCTTTCTTT
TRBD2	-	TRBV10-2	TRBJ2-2	CASILAGVLTGELFF	TGCGCCAGCATCCTAGCGGGGGTTTTGACCGGGGAGCTGTTTTTT